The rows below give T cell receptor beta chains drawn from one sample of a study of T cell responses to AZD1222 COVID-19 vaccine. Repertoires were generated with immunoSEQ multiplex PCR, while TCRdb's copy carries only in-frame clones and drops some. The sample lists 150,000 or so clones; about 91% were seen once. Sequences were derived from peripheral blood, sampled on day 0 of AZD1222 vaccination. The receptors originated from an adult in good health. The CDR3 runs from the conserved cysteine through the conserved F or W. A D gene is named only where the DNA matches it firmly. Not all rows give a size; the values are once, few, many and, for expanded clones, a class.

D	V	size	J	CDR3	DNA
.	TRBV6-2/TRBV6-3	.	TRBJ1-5	CASSYGGHQPQHF	TGTGCCAGCAGTTACGGGGGGCATCAGCCCCAGCATTTT
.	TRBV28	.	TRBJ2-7	CASTPDQYEQYF	TGTGCCAGCACCCCTGACCAGTACGAGCAGTACTTC
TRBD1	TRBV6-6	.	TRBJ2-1	CASSKDRGGKFF	TGTGCCAGCAGTAAAGACAGGGGCGGGAAGTTCTTC
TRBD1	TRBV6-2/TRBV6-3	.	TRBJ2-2	CASSYLGQGNTGELFF	TGTGCCAGCAGTTACTTGGGACAGGGGAACACCGGGGAGCTGTTTTTT
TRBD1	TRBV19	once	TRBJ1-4	CASSMVLAGQVNEKLFF	TGTGCCAGTAGTATGGTTCTAGCCGGACAGGTTAATGAAAAACTGTTTTTT
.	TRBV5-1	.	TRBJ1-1	CASSLARAEEAFF	TGCGCCAGCAGCTTGGCCAGGGCAGAAGAAGCTTTCTTT
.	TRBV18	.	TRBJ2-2	CASSPGTEKLFF	TGTGCCAGCTCCCCGGGGACGGAAAAGCTGTTTTTT
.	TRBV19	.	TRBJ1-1	CASRGIGGAFF	TGTGCCAGTAGGGGTATTGGGGGAGCTTTCTTT
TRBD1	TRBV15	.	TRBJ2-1	CATSVPGTDLDEQFF	TGTGCCACCAGTGTTCCCGGGACAGACCTTGATGAGCAGTTCTTC
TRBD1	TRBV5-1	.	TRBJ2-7	CASSLSRDRGYEQYF	TGCGCCAGCAGCTTGAGCCGGGACAGGGGGTACGAGCAGTACTTC
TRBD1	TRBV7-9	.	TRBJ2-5	CASRPTGVETQYF	TGTGCCAGCAGACCAACAGGGGTCGAGACCCAGTACTTC
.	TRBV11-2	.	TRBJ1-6	CASSYPRSPLHF	TGTGCCAGCAGCTATCCACGTTCACCCCTCCACTTT
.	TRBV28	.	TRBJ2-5	CASSLRNPGRGETQYF	TGTGCCAGCAGTTTGAGAAACCCGGGCCGGGGAGAGACCCAGTACTTC
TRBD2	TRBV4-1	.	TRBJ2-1	CASSQEPGLAGGTLNNEQFF	TGCGCCAGCAGCCAAGAACCCGGACTAGCGGGGGGGACCCTTAACAATGAGCAGTTCTTC
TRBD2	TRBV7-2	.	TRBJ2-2	CASRPTSGRRSAGELFF	TGTGCCAGCAGACCGACTAGCGGGAGAAGGTCAGCCGGGGAGCTGTTTTTT
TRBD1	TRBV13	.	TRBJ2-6	CASSDRDRGPGANVLTF	TGTGCCAGCAGCGACCGGGACAGGGGACCTGGGGCCAACGTCCTGACTTTC
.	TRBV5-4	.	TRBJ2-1	CASSYGTFDEQFF	TGTGCCAGCAGCTACGGGACTTTCGATGAGCAGTTCTTC
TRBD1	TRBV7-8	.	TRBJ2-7	CASSLGRDRGYEQYF	TGTGCCAGCAGCTTAGGTCGGGACAGAGGATACGAGCAGTACTTC
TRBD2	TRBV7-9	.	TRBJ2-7	CASSAAGGYYEQYF	TGTGCCAGCAGCGCAGCGGGAGGGTACTACGAGCAGTACTTC
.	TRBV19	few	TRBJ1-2	CASSMKTDTNYGYTF	TGTGCCAGTAGTATGAAGACCGACACTAACTATGGCTACACCTTC
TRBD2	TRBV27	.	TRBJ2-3	CASSGLAGVTDTQYF	TGTGCCAGCAGCGGACTAGCGGGGGTCACAGATACGCAGTATTTT
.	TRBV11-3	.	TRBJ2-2	CASSLSSAGELFF	TGTGCCAGCAGCTTATCATCGGCCGGGGAGCTGTTTTTT
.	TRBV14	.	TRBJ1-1	CASSQVGGSEAFF	TGTGCCAGCAGCCAAGTGGGGGGCTCTGAAGCTTTCTTT
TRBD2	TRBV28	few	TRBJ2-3	CASSLFGGGYTDTQYF	TGTGCCAGCAGTTTATTTGGGGGGGGGTACACAGATACGCAGTATTTT
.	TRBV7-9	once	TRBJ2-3	CASSLRLADLSADTQYF	TGTGCCAGCAGCTTAAGGTTAGCGGACTTATCAGCAGATACGCAGTATTTT
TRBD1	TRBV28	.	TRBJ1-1	CASSNNRGPGTEAFF	TGTGCCAGCAGTAACAACAGGGGGCCGGGAACTGAAGCTTTCTTT
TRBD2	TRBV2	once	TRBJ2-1	CASSGRLAVNEQFF	TGTGCCAGCAGTGGTCGGCTAGCGGTCAATGAGCAGTTCTTC
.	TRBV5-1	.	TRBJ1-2	CASSLASGERGYTF	TGCGCCAGCAGCTTGGCCAGTGGAGAAAGGGGCTACACCTTC
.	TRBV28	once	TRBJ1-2	CASSSPGQYYGYTF	TGTGCCAGCAGTTCCCCGGGGCAATACTATGGCTACACCTTC
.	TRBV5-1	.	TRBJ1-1	CASSQRRGQLMNTEAFF	TGCGCCAGCAGCCAGAGGCGAGGACAGCTCATGAACACTGAAGCTTTCTTT
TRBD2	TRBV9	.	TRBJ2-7	CASSGRPGTSGGTYEQYF	TGTGCCAGCAGCGGCCGACCCGGGACTAGCGGGGGAACCTACGAGCAGTACTTC
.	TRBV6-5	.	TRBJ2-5	CASNEVRGLQETQYF	TGTGCCAGCAACGAGGTTAGGGGACTCCAAGAGACCCAGTACTTC
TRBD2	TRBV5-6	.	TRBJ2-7	CASSLPPAGEQYF	TGTGCCAGCAGTCTACCCCCAGCGGGAGAGCAGTACTTC
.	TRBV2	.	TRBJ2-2	CASRDRRNTGELFF	TGTGCCAGCCGGGACCGGCGGAACACCGGGGAGCTGTTTTTT
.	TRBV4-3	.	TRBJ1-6	CASSQTWGTDSPLHF	TGCGCCAGCAGCCAAACTTGGGGAACAGATTCACCCCTCCACTTT
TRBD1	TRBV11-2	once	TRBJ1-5	CASSLSGTGNQPQHF	TGTGCCAGCAGCTTGAGTGGGACAGGGAATCAGCCCCAGCATTTT
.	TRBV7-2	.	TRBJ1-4	CASSAGRGEKLFF	TGTGCCAGCAGCGCCGGGCGCGGGGAAAAACTGTTTTTT
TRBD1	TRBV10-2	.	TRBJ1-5	CASSDRGPPQHF	TGCGCCAGCAGTGACAGGGGGCCGCCCCAGCATTTT
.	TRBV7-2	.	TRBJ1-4	CASSTPLGEKLFF	TGTGCCAGCAGCACCCCACTGGGGGAAAAACTGTTTTTT
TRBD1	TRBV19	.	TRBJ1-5	CASSRGQNQPQHF	TGTGCCAGTAGTAGGGGACAGAATCAGCCCCAGCATTTT
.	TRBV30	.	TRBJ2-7	CAWSVTSRYEQYF	TGTGCCTGGAGTGTAACAAGCAGGTACGAGCAGTACTTC
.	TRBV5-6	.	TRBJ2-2	CASSFGRTGELFF	TGTGCCAGCAGCTTCGGCAGAACCGGGGAGCTGTTTTTT